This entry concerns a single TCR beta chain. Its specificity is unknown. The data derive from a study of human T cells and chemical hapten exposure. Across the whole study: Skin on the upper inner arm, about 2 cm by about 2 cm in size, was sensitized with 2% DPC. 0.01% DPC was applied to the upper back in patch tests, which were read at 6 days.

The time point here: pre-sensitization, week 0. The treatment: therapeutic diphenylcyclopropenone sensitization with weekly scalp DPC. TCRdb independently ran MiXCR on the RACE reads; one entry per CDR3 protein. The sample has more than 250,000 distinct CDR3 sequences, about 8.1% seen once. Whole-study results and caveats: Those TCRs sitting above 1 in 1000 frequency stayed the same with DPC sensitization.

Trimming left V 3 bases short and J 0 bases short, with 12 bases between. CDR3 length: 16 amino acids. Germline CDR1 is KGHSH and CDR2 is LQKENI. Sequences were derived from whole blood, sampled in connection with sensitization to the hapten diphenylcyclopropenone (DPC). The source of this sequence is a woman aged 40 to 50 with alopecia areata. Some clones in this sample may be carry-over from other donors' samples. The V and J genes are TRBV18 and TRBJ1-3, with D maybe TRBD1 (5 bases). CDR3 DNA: TGTGCCAGCTCACCGGGGACGGACCTCTCTGGAAACACCATATATTTT. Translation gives CASSPGTDLSGNTIYF.